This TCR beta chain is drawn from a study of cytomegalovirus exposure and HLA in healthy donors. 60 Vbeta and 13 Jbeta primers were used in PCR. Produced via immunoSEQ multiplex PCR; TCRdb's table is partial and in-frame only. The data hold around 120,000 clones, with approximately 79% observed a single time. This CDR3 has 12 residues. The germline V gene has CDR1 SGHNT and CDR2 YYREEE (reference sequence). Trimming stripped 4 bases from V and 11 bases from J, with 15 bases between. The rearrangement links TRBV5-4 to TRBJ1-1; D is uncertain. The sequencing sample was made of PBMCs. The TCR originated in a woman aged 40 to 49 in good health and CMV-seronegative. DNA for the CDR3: TGTGCCAGCAGCCGACCGCCCTCGGGGGCTTTCTTT. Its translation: CASSRPPSGAFF.